The 5 T cell receptor beta chains listed next were all sequenced from one sample in a study of T cell responses to AZD1222 COVID-19 vaccine. Clones were read by immunoSEQ multiplex PCR, and TCRdb kept only the in-frame ones, dropping some. Of roughly 130,000 clones in the sample, just over 85% were seen once. The sequences come from peripheral blood, collected on day 0 of AZD1222 vaccination. Receptors originate from an adult in good health.

This clone was counted a single time. The chain carries TRBV27 and TRBJ2-7; maybe TRBD1 (6 bases). V shed 5 bases and J shed 3 bases, with 14 bases lying between them. The CDR3 loop spans 14 amino acids. Germline loops: CDR1 MNHEY, CDR2 SMNVEV (reference sequence). This CDR3 reads CASSKGDTLYEQYF. For the CDR3, the DNA is TGTGCCAGCAGTAAGGGGGACACCCTCTACGAGCAGTACTTC.

The chain couples TRBV5-1 to TRBJ1-3; D is unclear. CDR1 is SGHRS and CDR2 is YFSETQ in the germline V gene. The V end lost 4 bases, the J end lost 0 bases, and 5 bases lay between the germline ends. The CDR3 is made up of 13 amino acids. CDR3 sequence: CASSTDSGNTIYF. The CDR3 DNA follows: TGCGCCAGCAGCACAGACTCTGGAAACACCATATATTTT.

This sequence joins TRBV2 and TRBJ1-4, with a weak D call TRBD1 (5 bases). Germline V gene data show CDR1 as SNHLY and CDR2 as FYNNEI. Trimming pared 4 bases from V and 13 bases from J, leaving 19 bases between. The CDR3 spans 14 residues. CDR3 bases: TGTGCCAGCAGTGCTACAGGCGAATTGGCATTACTGTTTTTT. Its translation is CASSATGELALLFF.

The J gene is TRBJ1-5, the V gene TRBV4-1; TRBD1 matches at 9 bases. This CDR3 contains 17 residues. Trimming took 0 bases from V and 7 from J; bases not matched to a gene: 10. Per the germline V gene, CDR1 is MGHRA and CDR2 is YSYEKL. CDR3 region: CASSQESTGGAWQPQHF. The CDR3, as DNA: TGCGCCAGCAGCCAAGAATCTACAGGGGGCGCGTGGCAGCCCCAGCATTTT.

The rearrangement links TRBV6-6 to TRBJ1-1; TRBD1 is a possible D gene (6 bases). Germline CDR1 MNHNY, CDR2 SVGAGI (reference sequence). CDR3 length: 15 amino acids. Trimming removed 7 bases from V and 1 base from J, with 16 bases in between. CDR3 region: CASIPQMDRNTEAFF. In DNA, the CDR3 is TGTGCCAGCATACCTCAGATGGACAGGAACACTGAAGCTTTCTTT.